This TCR beta chain was sequenced during a study of metastatic and nonmetastatic thyroid tumors. Study summary: Repertoires of blood and of tissue (tumor or nodule) from malignant and benign thyroid patients were compared.

V dropped 8 bases and J dropped 7 bases, with 11 bases sitting between them. This CDR3 has 11 amino acids. As processed by the authors: Between-group CDR3 differences, defined by clinicopathological status, yielded a distant-metastasis classifier for papillary thyroid cancer. TCRdb re-called clones via MiXCR from the PCR reads. TCRdb, not the original authors, processed these V and J calls. The sample lists 35,000 to 50,000 clones, 28% occurring once. Study findings and constraints: Benign nodules reportedly had significantly lower TCR beta diversity than malignant thyroid tumors in blood and tumor.

This clone came up many times. The antigen is undetermined. Thyroid surgery was preceded by no treatment in any patient. This receptor was taken from a male donor with papillary thyroid cancer or a benign thyroid nodule (not recorded which). Some clones in this sample may be carry-over from other donors' samples. The sequencing sample was made of blood. The chain links TRBV12-3 or TRBV12-4 to TRBJ2-5; D is possibly TRBD1 or TRBD2 (5 bases each). CDR3 in amino acids: CASGTAGTQYF. In nucleotides, the CDR3 is TGTGCCAGCGGGACGGCGGGGACCCAGTACTTC.